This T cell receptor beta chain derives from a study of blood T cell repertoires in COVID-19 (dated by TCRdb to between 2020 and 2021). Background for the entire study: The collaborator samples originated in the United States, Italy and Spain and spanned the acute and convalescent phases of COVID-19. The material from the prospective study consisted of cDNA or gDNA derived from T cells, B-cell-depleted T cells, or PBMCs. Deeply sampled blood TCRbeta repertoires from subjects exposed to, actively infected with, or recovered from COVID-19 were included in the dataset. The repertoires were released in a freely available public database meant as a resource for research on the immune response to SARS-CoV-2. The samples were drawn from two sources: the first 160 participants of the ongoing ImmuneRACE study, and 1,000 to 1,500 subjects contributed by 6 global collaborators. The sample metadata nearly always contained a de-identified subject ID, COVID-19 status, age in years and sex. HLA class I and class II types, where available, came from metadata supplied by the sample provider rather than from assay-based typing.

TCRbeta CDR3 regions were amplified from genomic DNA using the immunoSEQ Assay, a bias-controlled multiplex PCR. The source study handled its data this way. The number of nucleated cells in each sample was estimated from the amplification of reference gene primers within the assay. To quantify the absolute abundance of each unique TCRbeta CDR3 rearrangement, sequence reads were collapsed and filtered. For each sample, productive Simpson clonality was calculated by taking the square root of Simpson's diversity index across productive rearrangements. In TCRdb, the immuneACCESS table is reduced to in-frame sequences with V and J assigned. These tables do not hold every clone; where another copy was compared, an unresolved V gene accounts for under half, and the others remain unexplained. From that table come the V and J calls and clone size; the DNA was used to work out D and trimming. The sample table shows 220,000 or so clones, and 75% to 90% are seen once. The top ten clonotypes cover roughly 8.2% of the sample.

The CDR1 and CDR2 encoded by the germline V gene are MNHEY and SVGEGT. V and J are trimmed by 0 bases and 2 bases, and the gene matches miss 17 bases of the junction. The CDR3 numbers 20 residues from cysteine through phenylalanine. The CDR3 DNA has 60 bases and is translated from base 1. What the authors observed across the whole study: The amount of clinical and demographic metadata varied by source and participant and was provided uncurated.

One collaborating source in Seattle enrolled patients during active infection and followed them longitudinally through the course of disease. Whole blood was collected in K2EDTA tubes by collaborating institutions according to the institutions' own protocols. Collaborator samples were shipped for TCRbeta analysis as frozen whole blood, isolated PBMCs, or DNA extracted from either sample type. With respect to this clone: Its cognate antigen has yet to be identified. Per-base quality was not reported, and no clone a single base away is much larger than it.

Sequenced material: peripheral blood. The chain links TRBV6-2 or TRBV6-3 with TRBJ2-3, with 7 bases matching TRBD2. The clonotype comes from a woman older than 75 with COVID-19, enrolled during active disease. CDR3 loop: CASSYSLGVWTGGATDTQYF. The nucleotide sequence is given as TGTGCCAGCAGTTACTCCCTAGGGGTGTGGACGGGAGGAGCCACAGATACGCAGTATTTT.